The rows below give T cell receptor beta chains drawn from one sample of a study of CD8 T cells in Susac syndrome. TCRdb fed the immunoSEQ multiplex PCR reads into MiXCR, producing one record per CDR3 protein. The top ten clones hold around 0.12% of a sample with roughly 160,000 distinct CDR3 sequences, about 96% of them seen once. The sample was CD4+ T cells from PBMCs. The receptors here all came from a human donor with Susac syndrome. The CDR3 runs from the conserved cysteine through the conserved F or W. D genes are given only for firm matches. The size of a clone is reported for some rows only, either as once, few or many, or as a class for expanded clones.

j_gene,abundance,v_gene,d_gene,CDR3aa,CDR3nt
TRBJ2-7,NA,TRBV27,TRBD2,CASGRGRAPAYEQYF,TGTGCCAGCGGGCGTGGGAGGGCCCCGGCCTACGAGCAGTACTTC
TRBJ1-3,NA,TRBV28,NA,CASRTGFTGNTIYF,TGTGCCAGCAGAACAGGCTTCACTGGAAACACCATATATTTT
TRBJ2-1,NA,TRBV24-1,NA,CAIAGRQGFNEQFF,TGTGCCATCGCAGGGCGGCAAGGCTTCAATGAGCAGTTCTTC
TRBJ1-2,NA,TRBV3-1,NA,CASSQNLGSNQGYTF,TGTGCCAGCAGCCAAAACTTAGGATCTAATCAAGGCTACACCTTC
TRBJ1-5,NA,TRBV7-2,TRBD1,CASSLGTAGNQPQHF,TGTGCCAGCAGTTTGGGGACAGCGGGAAATCAGCCCCAGCATTTT
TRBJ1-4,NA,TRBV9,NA,CASSDLRDPNEKLFF,TGTGCCAGCAGCGACCTCAGGGACCCTAATGAAAAACTGTTTTTT
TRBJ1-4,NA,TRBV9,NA,CASSVEPRGRELFF,TGTGCCAGCAGCGTAGAGCCCCGGGGCAGGGAACTGTTTTTT
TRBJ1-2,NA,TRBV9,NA,CASSVGVSNYGYTF,TGTGCCAGCAGCGTAGGGGTCAGCAACTATGGCTACACCTTC
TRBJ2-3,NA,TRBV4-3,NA,CASSQDNGMGGTQYF,TGCGCCAGCAGCCAAGATAACGGGATGGGAGGTACGCAGTATTTT
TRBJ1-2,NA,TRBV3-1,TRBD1,CASRPQGGFSGHGYTF,TGTGCCAGCAGACCCCAGGGGGGATTCTCCGGCCATGGCTACACCTTC
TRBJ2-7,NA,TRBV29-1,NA,CSALGTAYEQYF,TGCAGCGCGCTAGGGACTGCCTACGAGCAGTACTTC
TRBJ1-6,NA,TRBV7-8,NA,CASSLRTGADSPLHF,TGTGCCAGCAGCCTAAGGACCGGGGCAGATTCACCCCTCCACTTT
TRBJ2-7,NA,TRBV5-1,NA,CASSPPSDEQYF,TGCGCCAGCAGCCCCCCCTCGGACGAGCAGTACTTC
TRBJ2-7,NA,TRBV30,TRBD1,CAWKGQGYYEQYF,TGTGCCTGGAAGGGACAGGGCTACTACGAGCAGTACTTC
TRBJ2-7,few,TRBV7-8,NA,CASSLDTLYEQYF,TGTGCCAGCAGCTTGGACACTCTCTACGAGCAGTACTTC
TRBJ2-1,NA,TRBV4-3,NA,CASSQGGPVRNEQFF,TGCGCCAGCAGCCAAGGCGGGCCGGTTAGGAATGAGCAGTTCTTC
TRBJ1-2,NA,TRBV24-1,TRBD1,CATSDGDTGGTYGYTF,TGTGCCACCAGTGATGGGGACACAGGGGGAACCTATGGCTACACCTTC
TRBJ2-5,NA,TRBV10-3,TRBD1,CAISESMDRVRKTQYF,TGTGCCATCAGTGAGTCGATGGACAGGGTCAGGAAGACCCAGTACTTC
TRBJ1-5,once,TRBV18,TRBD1,CASSPGQGRQPQHF,TGTGCCAGCTCACCGGGACAGGGGCGGCAGCCCCAGCATTTT
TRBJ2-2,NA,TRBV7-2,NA,CASLRGLANTGELFF,TGTGCCAGCCTGCGAGGCTTAGCCAACACCGGGGAGCTGTTTTTT
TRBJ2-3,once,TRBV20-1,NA,CSARRPEIFTDTQYF,TGCAGTGCTAGAAGACCGGAAATCTTCACAGATACGCAGTATTTT
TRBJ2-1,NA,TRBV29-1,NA,CSVGRVYNEQFF,TGCAGCGTTGGAAGGGTATACAATGAGCAGTTCTTC
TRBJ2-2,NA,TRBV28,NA,CASNEQTNTGELFF,TGTGCCAGCAACGAACAGACGAACACCGGGGAGCTGTTTTTT
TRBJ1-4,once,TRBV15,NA,CATSRVDPNEKLFF,TGTGCCACCAGCAGAGTAGACCCTAATGAAAAACTGTTTTTT
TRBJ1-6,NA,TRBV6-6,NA,CASSYRTGSESPLHF,TGTGCCAGCAGTTACCGGACTGGAAGCGAGTCACCCCTCCACTTT
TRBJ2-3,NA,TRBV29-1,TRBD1,CSVDDRGHNTDTQYF,TGCAGCGTTGACGACAGGGGGCATAACACAGATACGCAGTATTTT
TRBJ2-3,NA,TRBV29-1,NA,CSVRTATGTDTQYF,TGCAGCGTTAGGACTGCCACCGGCACAGATACGCAGTATTTT
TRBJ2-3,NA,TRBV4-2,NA,CASSPKLRRQDSTDTQYF,TGTGCCAGCAGCCCCAAGCTAAGACGGCAGGACAGCACAGATACGCAGTATTTT
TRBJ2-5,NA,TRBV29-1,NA,CSGHRGETQYF,TGCAGCGGGCACCGGGGAGAGACCCAGTACTTC
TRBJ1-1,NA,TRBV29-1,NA,CSVGTWTNTEAFF,TGCAGCGTGGGGACCTGGACCAACACTGAAGCTTTCTTT
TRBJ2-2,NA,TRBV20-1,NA,CSASGGNTGELFF,TGCAGTGCTAGCGGGGGGAACACCGGGGAGCTGTTTTTT
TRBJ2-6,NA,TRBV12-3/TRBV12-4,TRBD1,CASSLRDRALSGANVLTF,TGTGCCAGCTCCCTCCGGGACAGGGCCCTCTCTGGGGCCAACGTCCTGACTTTC
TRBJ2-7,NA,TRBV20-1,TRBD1,CSAATPTGTSYEQYF,TGCAGTGCAGCCACTCCGACAGGGACCTCCTACGAGCAGTACTTC
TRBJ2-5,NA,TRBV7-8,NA,CASSPRGTPKETQYF,TGTGCCAGCAGCCCAAGGGGGACCCCCAAGGAGACCCAGTACTTC
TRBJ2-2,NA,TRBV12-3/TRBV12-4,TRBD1,CASRAQGVGGELFF,TGTGCCAGCAGAGCACAGGGGGTCGGCGGGGAGCTGTTTTTT
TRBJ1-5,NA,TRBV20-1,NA,CSASNRVHQPQHF,TGCAGTGCCTCCAACAGGGTCCATCAGCCCCAGCATTTT
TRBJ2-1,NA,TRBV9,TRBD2,CASSVGSSGPSEQFF,TGTGCCAGCAGCGTAGGTTCTAGCGGGCCCTCTGAGCAGTTCTTC
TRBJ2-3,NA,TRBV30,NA,CALNANTDTQYF,TGTGCCTTGAACGCTAACACAGATACGCAGTATTTT
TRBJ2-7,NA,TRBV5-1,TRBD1,CASSLGQGFTYEQYF,TGCGCCAGCAGCTTGGGACAGGGGTTTACCTACGAGCAGTACTTC
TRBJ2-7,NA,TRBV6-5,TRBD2,CASRGRAHEQYF,TGTGCCAGCCGCGGGAGGGCCCACGAGCAGTACTTC
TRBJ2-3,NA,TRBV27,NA,CASSLSRVEDTQYF,TGTGCCAGCAGTTTATCCAGGGTGGAAGATACGCAGTATTTT
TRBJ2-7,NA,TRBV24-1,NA,CATSDSGDEQYF,TGTGCCACCAGTGATTCAGGGGACGAGCAGTACTTC
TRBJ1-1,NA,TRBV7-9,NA,CASSFGGFGTEAFF,TGTGCCAGCAGCTTTGGGGGCTTCGGGACTGAAGCTTTCTTT
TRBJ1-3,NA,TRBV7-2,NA,CASSFRDSGNTIYF,TGTGCCAGCAGCTTTCGGGACTCTGGAAACACCATATATTTT
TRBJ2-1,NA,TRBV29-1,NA,CSAARADEQFF,TGCAGCGCGGCGAGGGCTGATGAGCAGTTCTTC
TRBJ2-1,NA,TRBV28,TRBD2,CASSPSGRAYNEQFF,TGTGCCAGCAGTCCTAGCGGGAGGGCCTACAATGAGCAGTTCTTC
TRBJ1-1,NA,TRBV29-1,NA,CSAANTEAFF,TGCAGCGCCGCGAACACTGAAGCTTTCTTT
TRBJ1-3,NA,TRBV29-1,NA,CSVRSGNTIYF,TGCAGCGTCCGCTCTGGAAACACCATATATTTT
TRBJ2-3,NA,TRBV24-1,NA,CATGTADTQYF,TGTGCCACCGGGACCGCAGATACGCAGTATTTT
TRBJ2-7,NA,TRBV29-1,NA,CSGRGLSQAEQYF,TGCAGCGGGCGGGGACTCTCCCAGGCCGAGCAGTACTTC
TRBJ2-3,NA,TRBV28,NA,CASSSPLGGPVDTQYF,TGTGCCAGCAGTTCCCCCTTGGGGGGGCCTGTAGATACGCAGTATTTT
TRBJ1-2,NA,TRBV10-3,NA,CAIMGRGPDGYTF,TGTGCCATCATGGGGAGGGGCCCCGATGGCTACACCTTC